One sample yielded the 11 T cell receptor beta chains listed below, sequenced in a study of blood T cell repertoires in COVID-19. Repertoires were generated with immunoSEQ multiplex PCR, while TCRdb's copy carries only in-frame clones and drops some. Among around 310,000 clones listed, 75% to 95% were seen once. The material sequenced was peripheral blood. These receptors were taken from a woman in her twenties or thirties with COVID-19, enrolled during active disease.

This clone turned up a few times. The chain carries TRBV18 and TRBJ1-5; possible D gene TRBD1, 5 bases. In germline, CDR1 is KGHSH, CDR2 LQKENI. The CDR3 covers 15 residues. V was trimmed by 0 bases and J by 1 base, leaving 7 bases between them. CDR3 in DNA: TGTGCCAGCTCACCACCGGGGGGGAGCAATCAGCCCCAGCATTTT. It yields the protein CASSPPGGSNQPQHF.

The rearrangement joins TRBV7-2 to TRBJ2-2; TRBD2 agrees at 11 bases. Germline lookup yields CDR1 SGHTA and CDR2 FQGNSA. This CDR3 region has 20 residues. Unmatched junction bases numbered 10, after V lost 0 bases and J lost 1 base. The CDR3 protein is CASSLATSGIPEMNTGELFF. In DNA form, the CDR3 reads TGTGCCAGCAGCTTAGCGACTAGCGGGATACCCGAAATGAACACCGGGGAGCTGTTTTTT.

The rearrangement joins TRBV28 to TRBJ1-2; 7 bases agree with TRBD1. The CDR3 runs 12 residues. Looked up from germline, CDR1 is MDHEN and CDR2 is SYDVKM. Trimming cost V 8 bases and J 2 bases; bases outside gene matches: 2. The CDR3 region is CASDRENYGYTF. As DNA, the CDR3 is TGTGCCAGCGACAGGGAGAACTATGGCTACACCTTC.

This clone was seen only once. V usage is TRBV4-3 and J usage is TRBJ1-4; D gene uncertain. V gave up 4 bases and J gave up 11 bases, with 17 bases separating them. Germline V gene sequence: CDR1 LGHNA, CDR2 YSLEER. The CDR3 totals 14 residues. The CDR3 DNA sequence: TGCGCCAGCAGCCTCGGGCCCAGCGGTCCGAAACTGTTTTTT. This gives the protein CASSLGPSGPKLFF.

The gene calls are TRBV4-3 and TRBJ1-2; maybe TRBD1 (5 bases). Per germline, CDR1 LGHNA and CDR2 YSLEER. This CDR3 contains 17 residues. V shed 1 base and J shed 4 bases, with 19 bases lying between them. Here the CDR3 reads CASSQAQGGVNAYGYTF. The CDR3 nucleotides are TGCGCCAGCAGCCAAGCCCAAGGAGGGGTTAACGCCTATGGCTACACCTTC.

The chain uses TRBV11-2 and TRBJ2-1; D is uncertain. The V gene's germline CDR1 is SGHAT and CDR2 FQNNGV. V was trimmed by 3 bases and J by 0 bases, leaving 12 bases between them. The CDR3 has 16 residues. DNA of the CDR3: TGTGCCAGCAGCTTTTTGAGGCGCAGCTCCTACAATGAGCAGTTCTTC. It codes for CASSFLRRSSYNEQFF. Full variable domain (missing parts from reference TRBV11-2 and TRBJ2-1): EAGVAQSPRYKIIEKRQSVAFWCNPISGHATLYWYQQILGQGPKLLIQFQNNGVVDDSQLPKDRFSAERLKGVDSTLKIQPAKLEDSAVYLCASSFLRRSSYNEQFFGPGTRLTVL.

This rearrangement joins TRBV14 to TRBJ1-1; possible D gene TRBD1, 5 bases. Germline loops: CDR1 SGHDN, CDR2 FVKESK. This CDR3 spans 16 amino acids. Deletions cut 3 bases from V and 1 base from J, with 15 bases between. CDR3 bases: TGTGCCAGCAGCCAGATCGCAGGGATATGGAACACTGAAGCTTTCTTT. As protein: CASSQIAGIWNTEAFF. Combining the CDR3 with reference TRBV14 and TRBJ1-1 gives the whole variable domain EAGVTQFPSHSVIEKGQTVTLRCDPISGHDNLYWYRRVMGKEIKFLLHFVKESKQDESGMPNNRFLAERTGGTYSTLKVQPAELEDSGVYFCASSQIAGIWNTEAFFGQGTRLTVV.

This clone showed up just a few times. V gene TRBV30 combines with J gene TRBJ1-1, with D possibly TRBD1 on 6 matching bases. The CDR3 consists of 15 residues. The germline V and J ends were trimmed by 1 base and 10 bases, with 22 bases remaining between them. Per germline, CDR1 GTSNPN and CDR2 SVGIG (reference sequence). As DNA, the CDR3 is TGTGCCTGGAGTGGGTACAGGGTGCCGCAGCAGGTAGCTTTCTTT. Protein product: CAWSGYRVPQQVAFF.

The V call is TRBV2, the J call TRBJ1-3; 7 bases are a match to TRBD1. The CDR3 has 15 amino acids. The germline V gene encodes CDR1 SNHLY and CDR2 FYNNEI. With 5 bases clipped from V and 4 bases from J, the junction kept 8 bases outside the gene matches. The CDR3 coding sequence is TGTGCCAGCAGTCCTGACAGGGTCGACGGAAACACCATATATTTT. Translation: CASSPDRVDGNTIYF.

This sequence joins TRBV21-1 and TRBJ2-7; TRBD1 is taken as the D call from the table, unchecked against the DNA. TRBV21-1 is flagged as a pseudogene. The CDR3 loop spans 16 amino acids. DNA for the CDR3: TGTGCCAGCAGCAAAGCGCTTAACAGGCCGGACTACGAGCAGTACTTC. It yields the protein CASSKALNRPDYEQYF.

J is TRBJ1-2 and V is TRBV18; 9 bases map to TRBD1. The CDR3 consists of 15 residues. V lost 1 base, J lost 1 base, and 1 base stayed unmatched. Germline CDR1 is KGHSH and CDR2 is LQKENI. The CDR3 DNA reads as TGTGCCAGCTCACCACGACAGGGGGGTAACTATGGCTACACCTTC. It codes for CASSPRQGGNYGYTF.